This T cell receptor (beta chain) is drawn from a study of blood T cell repertoires in COVID-19. The CDR3 covers 17 residues. Germline V gives CDR1 SNHLY, CDR2 FYNNEI. Unmatched junction bases numbered 13, after V lost 9 bases and J lost 0 bases. In the authors' methods: From reference gene primer amplification, estimates of nucleated cell counts were derived. Generated by immunoSEQ multiplex PCR, the TCRdb table keeps only in-frame clones and is missing some. That table furnishes V, J and clone size, whereas the DNA furnished D and trimming. The repertoire has some 700,000 clones, 85% to 90% of them found once; the top ten carry around 0.3%.

The chain is built from TRBV2 and TRBJ1-5; 8 bases line up with TRBD1. The clonotype originates from a woman in her late teens or twenties with acute or convalescent COVID-19. Material for sequencing was peripheral blood. This CDR3 is CASGGTGGNYSNQPQHF. The DNA of the CDR3 is TGTGCCAGTGGAGGGACAGGCGGAAATTATAGCAATCAGCCCCAGCATTTT.